This T cell receptor (beta chain) was recovered during a study of blood T cell repertoires in COVID-19. Turning to the study itself: The samples span acute and convalescent COVID-19 from the United States, Italy and Spain. T cells, B-cell-depleted T cells, or PBMCs provided the cDNA or gDNA that served as material.

The CDR3 has 15 residues. Germline V CDR1 and CDR2: ENHRY, SYGVKD. The germline V and J ends were trimmed by 4 bases and 2 bases, with 12 bases remaining between them. Recruits, aged about 18 to 95 years, lived in 20 to 30 US areas. TCRdb's copy holds only in-frame clones and misses some; the assay was immunoSEQ multiplex PCR. The repertoire holds 200,000 to 250,000 clones, about 76% seen once, with more than 8.5% in the top ten. Sequenced material: PBMCs or T cells enriched from blood (not recorded which). The TCR comes from a woman aged 50 to 65 with acute COVID-19. The V and J genes are TRBV10-3 and TRBJ2-1; TRBD2 might be the D (6 bases). This CDR3 reads CAISGRDLTYNEQFF. DNA of the CDR3: TGTGCCATCAGTGGCCGGGACTTAACCTACAATGAGCAGTTCTTC.